This entry describes one T cell receptor beta chain. Its antigen is currently unknown. The sample is drawn from a study of CD8 T cells in ankylosing spondylitis. Germline values: CDR1 SGHTA, CDR2 FQGNSA. Germline trimming cut 0 bases from V and 7 bases from J; bases unmatched to any gene: 4. The CDR3 consists of 15 residues. The TCR beta libraries were generated through quantitative 5'-RACE incorporating molecular barcodes. TCRdb called the 5' RACE reads again in MiXCR, with one record for every CDR3 protein. The table records over 400,000 distinct CDR3 sequences, 25% to 30% of them present only once. Study-level findings and limits: In ankylosing spondylitis patients, matched synovial fluid reportedly showed significant enrichment of disease-linked clones. A motif in TCR beta, a set of roughly eight highly homologous variants, appeared characteristic of ankylosing spondylitis blood.

This clonotype originated in a male donor with ankylosing spondylitis. The sample comprised blood, either unsorted or a sorted T cell fraction (not recorded which). The rearrangement joins TRBV7-2 to TRBJ2-1; 9 bases map to TRBD2. CDR3 bases: TGTGCCAGCAGCTTAGCTTCTAGCGGGAAGAATGAGCAGTTCTTC. It specifies CASSLASSGKNEQFF.